This T cell receptor beta chain was retrieved from a study of T-cell reconstitution after alpha-beta-depleted transplantation in children. As it was prepared, the TCRbeta library received unique molecular identifiers. TCRdb reprocessed the PCR reads with MiXCR, giving one entry per CDR3 protein. The sample carries a few hundred thousand distinct CDR3 sequences, about a quarter recorded once. Study results and caveats: Some patients' high day-60 TCRbeta diversity was attributed to recipient cells surviving conditioning. Several hundred rapidly expanded clones from non-depleted graft cells reportedly supplied alpha-beta T cells about two months post-transplant. Most T-cell counts and diversity one year after the transplant came from T cells that were newly produced.

Germline V gene sequence: CDR1 SGHTA, CDR2 FQGNSA. The ends lost 0 bases at V and 5 bases at J; junction bases unmatched: 11. CDR3 length: 18 residues. In its sample, this clonotype was seen a few times. Its antigen is still unknown. The source material was PBMCs, sampled before TCRalphabeta/CD19-depleted stem cell transplant. The receptor was derived from a boy in the first two years of life with Wiskott-Aldrich syndrome, due to receive a stem cell transplant. The chain recombines TRBV7-2 with TRBJ2-5, with 11 bases fitting TRBD2. The CDR3 region is CASSLASPPSGRTETQYF. CDR3 DNA sequence: TGTGCCAGCAGCTTAGCGAGTCCCCCTAGCGGGAGGACGGAGACCCAGTACTTC. Supplemented by reference TRBV7-2 and TRBJ2-5, the full variable domain reads GAGVSQSPSNKVTEKGKDVELRCDPISGHTALYWYRQSLGQGLEFLIYFQGNSAPDKSGLPSDRFSAERTGGSVSTLTIQRTQQEDSAVYLCASSLASPPSGRTETQYFGPGTRLLVL.